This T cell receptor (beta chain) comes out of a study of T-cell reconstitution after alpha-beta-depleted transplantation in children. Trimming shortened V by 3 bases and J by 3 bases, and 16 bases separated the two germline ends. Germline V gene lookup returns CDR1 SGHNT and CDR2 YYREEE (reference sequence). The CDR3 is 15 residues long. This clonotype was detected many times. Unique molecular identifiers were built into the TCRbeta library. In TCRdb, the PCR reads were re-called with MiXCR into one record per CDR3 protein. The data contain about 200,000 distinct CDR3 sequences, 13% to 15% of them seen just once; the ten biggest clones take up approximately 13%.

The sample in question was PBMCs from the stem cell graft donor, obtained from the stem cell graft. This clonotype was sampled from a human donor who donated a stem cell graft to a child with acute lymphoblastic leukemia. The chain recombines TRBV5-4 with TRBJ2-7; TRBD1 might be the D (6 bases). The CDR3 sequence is CASSWTATTYYEQYF. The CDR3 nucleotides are TGTGCCAGCAGCTGGACAGCAACAACCTACTACGAGCAGTACTTC.